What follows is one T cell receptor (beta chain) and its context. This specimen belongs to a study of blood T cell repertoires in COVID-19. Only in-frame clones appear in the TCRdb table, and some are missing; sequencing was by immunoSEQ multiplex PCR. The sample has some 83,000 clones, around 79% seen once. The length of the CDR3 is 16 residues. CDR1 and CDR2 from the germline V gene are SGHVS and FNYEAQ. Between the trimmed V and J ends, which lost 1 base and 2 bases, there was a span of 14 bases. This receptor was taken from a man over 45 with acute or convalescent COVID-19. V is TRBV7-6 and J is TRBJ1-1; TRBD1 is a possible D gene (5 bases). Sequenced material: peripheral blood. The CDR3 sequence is CASSLVVWGVNTEAFF. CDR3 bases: TGTGCCAGCAGCTTAGTTGTTTGGGGGGTTAACACTGAAGCTTTCTTT.